This T cell receptor (beta chain) was documented in a study of PD-1 blockade in mismatch repair-deficient tumors. Across the study: Patients had eleven to twelve mismatch repair-deficient cancer types, all previously treated and progressing. Study-level results: After pembrolizumab, tumor-resident clones rose rapidly, then generally contracted before radiologic responses.

Repertoires were generated with immunoSEQ multiplex PCR, while TCRdb's copy carries only in-frame clones and drops some. Seen here are roughly 32,000 clones, about 85% observed once, and the top ten hold approximately 3.1%. The CDR3 runs to 16 residues. Germline CDR1 is MNHNY and CDR2 is SVGAGI (reference sequence). Losses at the gene ends were 5 bases for V and 2 bases for J; bases not matched to a gene: 6. Note on this clone: Its antigen is currently unknown.

All patients were mismatch repair deficient, assessed by either PCR or immunohistochemistry. The TCR-sequenced patients were a few responders to pembrolizumab. The V call is TRBV6-6, the J call TRBJ2-1, with 10 positions matching TRBD2. The sequence came from an adult with mismatch repair-deficient cancer. The sequenced sample was PBMCs, obtained around 6 weeks after starting pembrolizumab. The CDR3: CASSQLAGVTYNEQFF. The CDR3 region has the DNA TGTGCCAGCAGTCAGCTAGCGGGAGTCACCTACAATGAGCAGTTCTTC.